These 19 T cell receptor beta chains share one sample of origin, sequenced in a study of T cells after yellow fever vaccination (dated by TCRdb to about 2019). This specimen's treatment or condition label, per the study, means: live attenuated yellow fever vaccine strain. The library was made by 5' RACE. Sequencer: Illumina HiSeq 2500. Starting from the raw public reads, TCRdb applied fastp trimming at Q25, assembled clones with MiXCR and retained in-frame beta chains. Here each entry gathers all rows of one CDR3 protein and keeps the most common genes and DNA. Recorded for this sample are approximately 580,000 distinct CDR3 sequences; roughly a sixth of them occurred a single time. The top ten hold roughly a sixth of the sample. The starting material was PBMCs, obtained about 5 days after the first yellow fever vaccination. Receptor source: a man aged 18 to 29 who received the YFV17D yellow fever vaccine.

The chain uses TRBV20-1 and TRBJ2-7; the D gene is possibly TRBD2 (5 bases). Trimming removed 0 bases from V and 0 bases from J, with 15 bases in between. Germline V lookup: CDR1 DFQATT, CDR2 SNEGSKA (reference sequence). The CDR3 length is 16 residues. Here the CDR3 DNA reads TGCAGTGCTAGAGATTTGGGCAGACGGGGCTCCTACGAGCAGTACGTC. Protein product: CSARDLGRRGSYEQYV.

This clonotype has just a few counts. The chain uses TRBV6-5 and TRBJ1-1; perhaps TRBD1 as D (6 bases). V lost 4 bases and J lost 6, with 12 bases in between. CDR1 is MNHEY and CDR2 is SVGAGI in the germline V gene. The CDR3 runs 13 residues. This CDR3 is CASSWGAGAEAFF. CDR3 sequence (DNA): TGTGCCAGCAGTTGGGGGGCTGGCGCTGAAGCTTTCTTT.

The rearrangement uses TRBV7-3 and TRBJ1-1, with D maybe TRBD1 (5 bases). V lost 5 bases to trimming and J lost 5 bases, with 15 bases between them. Germline lookup yields CDR1 SGHTA and CDR2 FQGTGA. The CDR3 covers 14 residues. The CDR3 DNA reads as TGTGCCAGCAGCCCTTGGGGATCAGGGACTGAAGCTTTCTTT. Amino acids: CASSPWGSGTEAFF.

The J gene is TRBJ2-3, the V gene TRBV24-1; D gene uncertain. V dropped 3 bases and J dropped 5 bases, with 8 bases sitting between them. The CDR3 runs 13 residues. Germline V gene data show CDR1 as KGHDR and CDR2 as SFDVKD. CDR3 amino acids: CATSDPPLDTQYF. CDR3 nucleotides: TGTGCCACCAGTGATCCTCCTCTAGATACGCAGTATTTT.

The V gene is TRBV20-1, the J gene TRBJ2-5, with 8 positions matching TRBD2. The germline V gene encodes CDR1 DFQATT and CDR2 SNEGSKA (reference sequence). This CDR3 is 14 amino acids long. J was trimmed by 4 bases and V by 0 bases; bases with no gene match: 4. CDR3 nucleotide sequence: TGCAGTGCTAGAGAGGGGACTAGGGCAGAGACCCAGTACTTC. Translating gives CSAREGTRAETQYF.

This clonotype appeared a few times. V and J are TRBV4-3 and TRBJ2-3, with D maybe TRBD2 (5 bases). CDR3 length: 15 amino acids. CDR1 is LGHNA and CDR2 is YSLEER in the germline V gene. The V end lost 1 base, the J end lost 5 bases, and 13 bases lay between the germline ends. CDR3 coding DNA: TGCGCCAGCAGCCAAGGTCTAGCTGGGATAGATACGCAGTATTTT. Translation gives CASSQGLAGIDTQYF.

This clonotype was recorded a few times. The CDR3: CASSLSGTGREKLFF. CDR3 DNA sequence: TGTGCCAGCAGCTTAAGTGGGACAGGACGTGAAAAACTGTTTTTT. V usage is TRBV7-8 and J usage is TRBJ1-4; 8 nucleotides line up with TRBD1. The CDR3 runs 15 residues. From germline, CDR1 is SGHVS and CDR2 FQNEAQ. V dropped 2 bases and J dropped 7; count of bases not matched to a gene: 6.

V gene TRBV6-2 or TRBV6-3 combines with J gene TRBJ1-1, with 7 bases lining up with TRBD1. Trimming removed 8 bases from V and 8 bases from J; junction bases left unmatched: 5. Germline V gene lookup returns CDR1 MNHEY and CDR2 SVGEGT. The length of the CDR3 is 11 residues. The CDR3 reads CASRTGQEAFF. CDR3 DNA: TGTGCCAGCCGGACGGGACAGGAAGCTTTCTTT.

Remarks on this clonotype: One end of the junction varies from germline; a read error may be responsible. The chain has TRBV7-9 and TRBJ2-1, with unresolved D. Germline assignment: CDR1 SEHNR and CDR2 FQNEAQ (reference sequence). This CDR3 is built from 12 residues. CDR3 in amino acids: CASSLGAPQAAF. The CDR3 coding sequence is TGTGCCAGCAGCTTAGGGGCTCCGCAGGCAGCCTTC.

This clonotype was counted a few times. The J gene is TRBJ2-3, the V gene TRBV4-3; 8 bases align to TRBD1. The V gene end was trimmed by 10 bases and the J gene end by 6 bases; junction bases not matched to a gene: 9. This CDR3 is built from 13 residues. CDR1 is LGHNA, CDR2 YSLEER, per germline. CDR3 nucleotides: TGCGCCACCGGACAGGGCAGGCACGATACGCAGTATTTT. Translating gives CATGQGRHDTQYF.

The chain has TRBV20-1 and TRBJ1-1; a possible D gene is TRBD1 (6 bases). Germline loops: CDR1 DFQATT, CDR2 SNEGSKA (reference sequence). The CDR3 spans 13 residues. V lost 5 bases and J 1 base, leaving 11 bases between the germline ends. The CDR3 protein is CSAADRRNTEAFF. The CDR3 DNA is TGCAGTGCTGCCGACAGGAGGAACACTGAAGCTTTCTTT.

This clonotype has a handful of counts. The V gene is TRBV5-1, the J gene TRBJ1-2, with 10 bases fitting TRBD1. V was clipped by 6 bases and J by 1 base; unmatched bases: 6. Germline CDR1 SGHRS, CDR2 YFSETQ. The CDR3 covers 15 residues. The CDR3 loop reads CASKEGTGDNYGYTF. DNA of the CDR3: TGCGCCAGCAAGGAAGGGACAGGGGATAACTATGGCTACACCTTC.

Only a few counts were recorded for this clonotype. The chain recombines TRBV24-1 with TRBJ2-3; D is unresolved. This CDR3 is 11 amino acids long. Germline V gene sequence: CDR1 KGHDR, CDR2 SFDVKD. Trimming left V 8 bases short and J 4 bases short, with 6 bases between. The CDR3 reads CATMQADTQYF. Here the CDR3 DNA reads TGTGCCACCATGCAAGCAGATACGCAGTATTTT.

This clonotype came up a few times. The chain recombines TRBV6-5 with TRBJ2-2, with TRBD1 matching 7 bases. V dropped 2 bases and J dropped 3; count of bases not matched to a gene: 0. The CDR3 spans 14 residues. Per the germline V gene, CDR1 is MNHEY and CDR2 is SVGAGI. CDR3 bases: TGTGCCAGCAGTTACGGGACAGACACCGGGGAGCTGTTTTTT. The encoded protein is CASSYGTDTGELFF.

The V call is TRBV4-3, the J call TRBJ1-2; D perhaps matches TRBD1 (5 bases). Germline-derived CDR1 and CDR2 are LGHNA and YSLEER. The CDR3 has 14 residues. V was shortened by 0 bases and J by 5 bases, with 10 bases between the two germline ends. Here the CDR3 reads CASSQDGTLYGYTF. The CDR3, as DNA: TGCGCCAGCAGCCAAGACGGGACCTTATATGGCTACACCTTC.

The chain uses TRBV7-8 and TRBJ1-3; tentatively, D is TRBD1 (6 bases). Germline-derived CDR1 and CDR2 are SGHVS and FQNEAQ. The CDR3 has 18 residues. V lost 2 bases and J 0 bases, leaving 17 bases between the germline ends. The DNA for the CDR3 is TGTGCCAGCAGCTTAAGGACAGCGCCCATGAACTCTGGAAACACCATATATTTT. Encoded protein: CASSLRTAPMNSGNTIYF.

This clonotype was detected only a few times. CDR3: CASSLEDGTEAFF. The CDR3 bases are TGTGCCAGCAGCTTGGAGGACGGCACTGAAGCTTTCTTT. V is TRBV5-6 and J is TRBJ1-1; D unresolved. V shed 0 bases and J shed 4 bases, with 7 bases lying between them. Germline V gene sequence: CDR1 SGHDT, CDR2 YYEEEE. The CDR3 runs 13 residues.

This clonotype turned up a few times. The chain has TRBV6-5 and TRBJ2-7, with 10 bases that match TRBD2. Germline trimming cut 0 bases from V and 0 bases from J; bases unmatched to any gene: 8. CDR3 length: 18 residues. Germline V CDR1 and CDR2: MNHEY, SVGAGI. The DNA of the CDR3 is TGTGCCAGCAGTTACTCGCTAGCGGGGGCTCGGGTCTCCTACGAGCAGTACTTC. Translated, it gives CASSYSLAGARVSYEQYF.

This clonotype was found many times. The chain joins TRBV7-2 to TRBJ1-2, with TRBD1 identical over 9 bases. Germline CDR1 is SGHTA and CDR2 is FQGNSA. Trimming at V came to 0 bases and at J to 4 bases, leaving 21 bases not matched to a gene. The CDR3 has 21 amino acids. The CDR3 DNA follows: TGTGCCAGCAGCTTAGCGTTTAAGTTAAAGAGAGGACAGGGGTCAGGCTATGGCTACACCTTC. It codes for CASSLAFKLKRGQGSGYGYTF.